A single T cell receptor (beta chain) is shown here with its context. This clonotype appeared many times. Its specific antigen is unknown. Per-nucleotide qualities are absent, and no much larger clonotype sits a single base away. For this chain, trimming is 4 bases at the V end and 2 bases at the J end, and the number of junction bases without a gene match is 7. The CDR3 spans 16 residues, from the cysteine through the phenylalanine. Only the CDR3 DNA stays, 48 bases, in frame from base 1. Libraries were prepared through RT-PCR. Sequencing used an Illumina HiSeq 2500. The public reads were run again by TCRdb, first through fastp at Q25 and then through MiXCR, and only productive beta chains were kept. Rows matching on CDR3 protein sequence are summarized as one entry with the most common DNA and genes. For this sample the table gives hundreds of thousands of distinct CDR3 sequences, of which 11% to 15% were detected only once. Roughly 7.2% of the sample is in the top ten clones.

This entry comes from a study of response to subunit inactivated influenza vaccine (dated by TCRdb to the late 2010s). General notes on the study: The study used deep quantitative T cell receptor repertoire profiling to track responses to a trivalent subunit inactivated influenza vaccine.

What the authors observed across the whole study: According to the authors, only a limited number of new T cells may be recruited by each seasonal influenza vaccination.

Sample: PBMCs from blood, taken less than 15 days before vaccination. The receptor comes from a man between 50 and 59 years old who received an inactivated influenza vaccine. Donor details come from another sample of the same person, matched by shared clones. The sequence is built from TRBV12-3 or TRBV12-4 and TRBJ1-2; the central 10 bases match TRBD1. The CDR3 here reads CASSSGTGALNYGYTF. The sequenced DNA is TGTGCCAGCAGTTCCGGGACAGGGGCCTTAAACTATGGCTACACCTTC.